This T cell receptor beta chain appears in the sequencing data of a study of lymphopenia after photon versus proton radiotherapy. Notes on this clone: Its matching antigen is unknown.

V was cut by 1 base and J by 5 bases, with 8 bases left in between. The CDR3 runs 14 residues. Germline V gene sequence: CDR1 SNHLY, CDR2 FYNNEI. Points from the study as a whole: Under photons, naive T cells and diversity fell while effector/memory populations rose.

Sequenced by immunoSEQ multiplex PCR; TCRdb stores in-frame clones only, minus some. This sample has 83,000 or so clones, with approximately 82% found just once. This TCR derives from a man between 60 and 75 years old with pancreatic cancer. This chain uses TRBV2 with TRBJ2-2, with D perhaps TRBD2 (6 bases). The sample was peripheral blood, taken from a patient treated with proton-based radiotherapy. DNA of the CDR3: TGTGCCAGCAGTGAAGTCCTAGCGACCGGGGAGCTGTTTTTT. This encodes CASSEVLATGELFF.